A single sample gave rise to the 6 T cell receptor beta chains below, sequenced in a study of response to subunit inactivated influenza vaccine. Each CDR3 protein is one row after TCRdb ran MiXCR on the RT-PCR reads. The repertoire holds roughly 700,000 distinct CDR3 sequences, over 11% seen once, with less than 9% in the top ten. The starting material was PBMCs from blood, obtained around 14 days before vaccination. Source of these receptors: a man aged 50 to 59 who received an inactivated influenza vaccine.

This clonotype was detected a few times. This chain joins TRBV4-1 and TRBJ1-4, with a weak D call TRBD1 (6 bases). Germline V gene sequence: CDR1 MGHRA, CDR2 YSYEKL. The germline V and J ends were trimmed by 6 bases and 0 bases, with 11 bases remaining between them. The length of the CDR3 is 15 residues. CDR3 in DNA: TGCGCCAGCAGACCGACAGGTGCAACTAATGAAAAACTGTTTTTT. Residues: CASRPTGATNEKLFF.

This clonotype occurred many times. The chain uses TRBV5-1 and TRBJ1-1; D is uncertain. This CDR3 has 12 residues. Per the germline V gene, CDR1 is SGHRS and CDR2 is YFSETQ. V lost 1 base and J lost 3, with 4 bases in between. CDR3 protein: CASSLSDTEAFF. The DNA of the CDR3 is TGCGCCAGCAGCTTGTCAGACACTGAAGCTTTCTTT. Using reference TRBV5-1 and TRBJ1-1 for the parts outside the CDR3, the full variable domain is KAGVTQTPRYLIKTRGQQVTLSCSPISGHRSVSWYQQTPGQGLQFLFEYFSETQRNKGNFPGRFSGRQFSNSRSEMNVSTLELGDSALYLCASSLSDTEAFFGQGTRLTVV.

The CDR3 DNA reads as TGTGCCAGCAGTACGTCAAGTCTGAACACTGAAGCTTTCTTT. Translating it yields CASSTSSLNTEAFF. J is TRBJ1-1 and V is TRBV12-3 or TRBV12-4; D not certain. The length of the CDR3 is 14 residues. V lost 5 bases and J 0 bases, leaving 10 bases between the germline ends.

In this sample, this clonotype turned up a few times. The CDR3 here is CASSFRTVRYNEQFF. The CDR3 DNA reads TGTGCCAGCAGCTTTAGGACAGTCCGCTACAATGAGCAGTTCTTC. V usage is TRBV5-6 and J usage is TRBJ2-1; maybe TRBD1 (6 bases). Trimming stripped 2 bases from V and 3 bases from J, with 12 bases between. The germline V gene has CDR1 SGHDT and CDR2 YYEEEE. The CDR3 length is 15 residues.

The chain links TRBV18 to TRBJ1-6; a possible D gene is TRBD1 (6 bases). Per the germline V gene, CDR1 is KGHSH and CDR2 is LQKENI. CDR3 length: 15 amino acids. Trimming pared 3 bases from V and 7 bases from J, leaving 13 bases between. In DNA, the CDR3 is TGTGCCAGCTCACCCCAGGGGATTCTGAATTCACCCCTCCACTTT. Translation: CASSPQGILNSPLHF.

This clonotype was observed many times. The V call is TRBV7-9, the J call TRBJ2-5; weak D call: TRBD2 (5 bases). The CDR3 has 13 residues. Between the trimmed V and J ends, which lost 8 bases and 0 bases, there was a span of 10 bases. The V gene's germline CDR1 is SEHNR and CDR2 FQNEAQ (reference sequence). The CDR3 DNA reads as TGTGCCAGCGGCGGGCGGAACCAAGAGACCCAGTACTTC. This encodes CASGGRNQETQYF.